The sequence of this TCR beta chain was determined in a study of blood T cell repertoires in COVID-19. The repertoire was sequenced with immunoSEQ multiplex PCR; TCRdb's copy has only in-frame clones and lacks some. Counted here are more than 75,000 clones, about 88% occurring once; the ten biggest clones make up 1.2%. Germline V gives CDR1 SQVTM, CDR2 ANQGSEA. The junction had 4 bases not matched to a gene; V was cut back by 6 bases and J by 1 base. The CDR3 is 13 residues long. What was sequenced was peripheral blood. This TCR derives from a man older than 75 with active or convalescent COVID-19. The chain combines TRBV29-1 with TRBJ1-1; TRBD1 agrees at 8 bases. DNA for the CDR3: TGCAGCGTCGCAGGGGGCCCGAACACTGAAGCTTTCTTT. This sequence encodes CSVAGGPNTEAFF.